Shown below are 21 T cell receptor beta chains from a single sample sequenced in a study of T cell responses to AZD1222 COVID-19 vaccine. Generated by immunoSEQ multiplex PCR, the TCRdb table keeps only in-frame clones and is missing some. The sample shows approximately 170,000 clones, over 85% of them seen only once. The sequences come from peripheral blood, collected on day 0 of AZD1222 vaccination. These receptors all come from an adult in good health.

This chain uses TRBV7-8 with TRBJ1-3; D uncertain. Per germline, CDR1 SGHVS and CDR2 FQNEAQ. V was trimmed by 3 bases and J by 3 bases, leaving 6 bases between them. The CDR3 runs to 13 residues. The CDR3 here is CASSFLSGNTIYF. In DNA form, the CDR3 reads TGTGCCAGCAGCTTTTTAAGTGGAAACACCATATATTTT.

This sequence joins TRBV30 and TRBJ1-1; perhaps TRBD1 as D (6 bases). Trimming cost V 6 bases and J 1 base, with 18 bases left between them. The CDR3 has 15 amino acids. CDR1 and CDR2 (germline): GTSNPN, SVGIG (reference sequence). The CDR3 spells CACNILGGSNTEAFF. The CDR3 DNA reads as TGTGCCTGCAATATCTTGGGGGGCTCGAACACTGAAGCTTTCTTT.

The sample holds one count of this clone. The genes are TRBV7-6 and TRBJ2-5, with D possibly being TRBD2 (5 bases). V lost 1 base and J 5 bases, leaving 14 bases between the germline ends. The CDR3 consists of 15 residues. Per germline, CDR1 SGHVS and CDR2 FNYEAQ. For the CDR3, the DNA is TGTGCCAGCAGCTTAGGGGGAAGGACGGGGGAGACCCAGTACTTC. Translated: CASSLGGRTGETQYF.

The chain has TRBV6-4 and TRBJ1-1, with 9 bases that match TRBD1. There are 13 residues in the CDR3. Germline V gene lookup returns CDR1 MRHNA and CDR2 SNTAGT. The V gene end was trimmed by 4 bases and the J gene end by 7 bases; junction bases not matched to a gene: 4. In DNA, the CDR3 is TGTGCCAGCAGTGTCGGACAGGGGAATGAAGCTTTCTTT. Translation gives CASSVGQGNEAFF.

The rearrangement uses TRBV20-1 and TRBJ1-4; TRBD1 might be the D (5 bases). Trimming pared 6 bases from V and 7 bases from J, leaving 9 bases between. The CDR3 loop spans 11 amino acids. Germline assignment: CDR1 DFQATT and CDR2 SNEGSKA (reference sequence). The chain's CDR3 is CSAPTVEKLFF. CDR3 nucleotides: TGCAGTGCCCCGACAGTTGAAAAACTGTTTTTT.

J is TRBJ1-3 and V is TRBV9, with a weak D call TRBD1 (5 bases). The germline CDR1 and CDR2 sequences are SGDLS and YYNGEE. The CDR3 extends over 18 amino acids. V lost 0 bases and J lost 4, with 20 bases in between. The CDR3 DNA reads as TGTGCCAGCAGCGTAGTGCTCCTGGCAGGGAGGGAAGGAAACACCATATATTTT. Residues: CASSVVLLAGREGNTIYF.

The chain carries TRBV3-1 (or the pseudogene TRBV3-2) and TRBJ2-7; D is ambiguous. The length of the CDR3 is 15 residues. Germline V gene data show CDR1 as LGHDT and CDR2 as YNNKEL (reference sequence). The V end lost 1 base, the J end lost 2 bases, and 12 bases lay between the germline ends. In nucleotides, the CDR3 is TGTGCCAGCAGCCAAGGGATTGGCTCAGCCTACGAGCAGTACTTC. Translated, it gives CASSQGIGSAYEQYF.

As concerns this clone: Mismatch with germline at one junction end may stem from a read error. The chain carries TRBV7-7 and TRBJ2-2; tentatively, D is TRBD2 (6 bases). Germline V gene lookup returns CDR1 SSHAT and CDR2 FNYEAQ (reference sequence). The CDR3 is 15 amino acids. This CDR3 is CASSLVGGNTGELFF. DNA of the CDR3: TGTGCTAGCAGCTTAGTGGGGGGGAACACCGGGGAGCTGTTTTTT.

The chain joins TRBV5-1 to TRBJ1-1; 8 bases map to TRBD1. The germline gives CDR1 SGHRS, CDR2 YFSETQ. V shed 3 bases and J 6 bases; nucleotides not matched to a gene: 10. The CDR3 is made up of 15 amino acids. CDR3 loop: CASSYDFRGQAEAFF. The CDR3 nucleotides are TGCGCCAGCAGCTACGACTTCAGGGGGCAAGCTGAAGCTTTCTTT.

This chain's CDR3 is CASRSTSGALGNEQFF. The CDR3 DNA sequence: TGTGCCAGCAGGTCGACGTCAGGTGCTCTGGGGAATGAGCAGTTCTTC. The chain employs TRBV27 and TRBJ2-1; no clear D gene. Per germline, CDR1 MNHEY and CDR2 SMNVEV (reference sequence). Trimming cost V 6 bases and J 7 bases, with 22 bases left between them. This CDR3 region has 16 residues.

The V gene is TRBV3-1 (or the pseudogene TRBV3-2), the J gene TRBJ2-7; 8 bases match TRBD2. Looked up from germline, CDR1 is LGHDT and CDR2 is YNNKEL (reference sequence). Germline trimming cut 0 bases from V and 1 base from J; bases unmatched to any gene: 11. This CDR3 is 18 amino acids long. This chain's CDR3 is CASSQDSGQAGVSYEQYF. For the CDR3, the DNA is TGTGCCAGCAGCCAAGATTCGGGGCAAGCGGGGGTGTCCTACGAGCAGTACTTC.

The gene calls are TRBV4-3 and TRBJ1-3; no reliable D call. The CDR3 runs to 17 residues. The germline gives CDR1 LGHNA, CDR2 YSLEER. Trimming pared 3 bases from V and 0 bases from J, leaving 15 bases between. In nucleotides, the CDR3 is TGCGCCAGCAGCCAGGCCGTGACCTGGTCCTCTGGAAACACCATATATTTT. Translation gives CASSQAVTWSSGNTIYF.

V is TRBV5-6 and J is TRBJ1-2, with 8 bases aligning to TRBD1. J was trimmed by 4 bases and V by 0 bases; bases with no gene match: 2. CDR3 length: 14 residues. Germline-derived CDR1 and CDR2 are SGHDT and YYEEEE. The CDR3 nucleotides are TGTGCCAGCAGCTTGGTCACAGGGGGCTATGGCTACACCTTC. It yields the protein CASSLVTGGYGYTF.

The chain has TRBV12-3 or TRBV12-4 and TRBJ2-7, with TRBD1 matching over 9 bases. V lost 6 bases, J lost 6 bases, and 6 bases stayed unmatched. This CDR3 contains 13 residues. The chain's CDR3 is CASSLRTGAEQYF. The CDR3 nucleotides read TGTGCCAGCAGCCTCAGGACAGGGGCCGAGCAGTACTTC.

V usage is TRBV7-2 and J usage is TRBJ2-2; D possibly uses TRBD1 or TRBD2 (6 bases each). The CDR3 is made up of 17 amino acids. Trimming removed 3 bases from V and 5 bases from J, with 19 bases in between. Germline assignment: CDR1 SGHTA and CDR2 FQGNSA. CDR3 sequence reads: CASSFGWAGRGTGELFF. DNA for the CDR3: TGTGCCAGCAGCTTCGGTTGGGCGGGAAGGGGGACCGGGGAGCTGTTTTTT.

This clone has only one observation. The chain has TRBV2 and TRBJ1-5; no definite D call. The germline V gene has CDR1 SNHLY and CDR2 FYNNEI. V was cut by 7 bases and J by 2 bases, with 21 bases left in between. The CDR3 extends over 17 amino acids. The CDR3 bases are TGTGCCAGCACCCTCGGACGGGGTGTGGCAGGCAATCAGCCCCAGCATTTT. This translates into CASTLGRGVAGNQPQHF.

The chain combines TRBV27 with TRBJ1-1; perhaps TRBD1 as D (5 bases). V was trimmed by 5 bases and J by 7 bases, leaving 14 bases between them. Germline CDR1 MNHEY, CDR2 SMNVEV (reference sequence). This CDR3 has 13 amino acids. The chain's CDR3 is CASSKLGQLEAFF. As DNA, the CDR3 is TGTGCCAGCAGTAAGTTGGGGCAGCTTGAAGCTTTCTTT.

This chain joins TRBV10-2 and TRBJ1-3; the D is unclear. The germline gives CDR1 WSHSY, CDR2 SAAADI. CDR3 length equals 15 residues. The V and J ends lost 2 bases and 5 bases respectively, with 13 bases between them. CDR3 amino acids: CASSEIQDTRNTIYF. CDR3 DNA: TGCGCCAGCAGTGAGATTCAAGACACCAGAAACACCATATATTTT.

The chain uses TRBV3-1 (or the pseudogene TRBV3-2) and TRBJ2-1; weak D call: TRBD2 (6 bases). The CDR3 spans 14 residues. Germline V gene sequence: CDR1 LGHDT, CDR2 YNNKEL (reference sequence). The V and J ends lost 0 bases and 9 bases respectively, with 12 bases between them. The CDR3 loop reads CASSQDRMGGEQFF. The CDR3, as DNA: TGTGCCAGCAGCCAAGATCGGATGGGGGGTGAGCAGTTCTTC.

The J gene is TRBJ2-5, the V gene TRBV24-1, with D possibly matching TRBD1 (5 bases). The CDR3 spans 15 residues. Trimming took off 0 bases at V and 5 bases at J, with 12 bases between the two ends. Germline CDR1 reads KGHDR; CDR2 reads SFDVKD. CDR3 bases: TGTGCCACCAGTGATTTGGGCAGGGTGATTGAGACCCAGTACTTC. This gives the protein CATSDLGRVIETQYF.

The gene calls are TRBV27 and TRBJ2-7; D is uncertain. CDR1 MNHEY and CDR2 SMNVEV come from the germline V gene (reference sequence). V lost 2 bases and J 6 bases, leaving 8 bases between the germline ends. The CDR3 contains 12 residues. The CDR3 coding sequence is TGTGCCAGCAGTTTAGGCGGAGCCGAGCAGTACTTC. Amino acids: CASSLGGAEQYF.